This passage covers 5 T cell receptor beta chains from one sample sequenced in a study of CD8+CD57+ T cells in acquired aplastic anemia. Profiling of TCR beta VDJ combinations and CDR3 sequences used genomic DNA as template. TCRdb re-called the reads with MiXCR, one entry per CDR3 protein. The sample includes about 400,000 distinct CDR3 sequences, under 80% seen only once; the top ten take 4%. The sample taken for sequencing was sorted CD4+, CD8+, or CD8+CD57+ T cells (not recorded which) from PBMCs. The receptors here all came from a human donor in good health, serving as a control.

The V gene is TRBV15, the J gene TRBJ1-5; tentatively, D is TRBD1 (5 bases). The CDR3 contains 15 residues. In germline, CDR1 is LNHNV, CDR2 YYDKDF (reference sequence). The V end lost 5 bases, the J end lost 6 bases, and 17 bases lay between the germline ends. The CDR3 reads CATSFVGGKGQPQHF. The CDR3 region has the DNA TGTGCCACCAGCTTCGTCGGGGGAAAGGGTCAGCCCCAGCATTTT. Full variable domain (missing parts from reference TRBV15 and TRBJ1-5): DAMVIQNPRYQVTQFGKPVTLSCSQTLNHNVMYWYQQKSSQAPKLLFHYYDKDFNNEADTPDNFQSRRPNTSFCFLDIRSPGLGDTAMYLCATSFVGGKGQPQHFGDGTRLSIL.

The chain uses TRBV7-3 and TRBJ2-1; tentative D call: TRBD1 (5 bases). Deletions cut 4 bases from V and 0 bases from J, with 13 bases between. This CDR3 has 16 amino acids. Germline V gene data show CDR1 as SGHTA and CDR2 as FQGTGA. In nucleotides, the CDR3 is TGTGCCAGCAGCTCTATCCCAAGGGGCTCCTACAATGAGCAGTTCTTC. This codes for CASSSIPRGSYNEQFF. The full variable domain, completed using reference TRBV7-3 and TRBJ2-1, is GAGVSQTPSNKVTEKGKYVELRCDPISGHTALYWYRQSLGQGPEFLIYFQGTGAADDSGLPNDRFFAVRPEGSVSTLKIQRTERGDSAVYLCASSSIPRGSYNEQFFGPGTRLTVL.

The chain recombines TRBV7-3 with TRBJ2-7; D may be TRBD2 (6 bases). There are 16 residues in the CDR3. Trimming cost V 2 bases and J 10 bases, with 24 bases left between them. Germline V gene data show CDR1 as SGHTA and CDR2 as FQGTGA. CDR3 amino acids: CASSLALRGTQIRQYF. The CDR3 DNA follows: TGTGCCAGCAGCTTAGCCTTGCGGGGAACACAGATACGCCAGTACTTC.

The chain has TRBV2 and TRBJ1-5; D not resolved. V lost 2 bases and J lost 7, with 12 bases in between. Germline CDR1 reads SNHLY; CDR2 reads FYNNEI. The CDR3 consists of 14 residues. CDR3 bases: TGTGCCAGCAGTGAACAGGCCGGGAGACAGCCCCAGCATTTT. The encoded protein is CASSEQAGRQPQHF.

CDR3 nucleotide sequence: TGTGCCAGCAGAGTGGACAGCTCCTATAATTCACCCCTCCACTTT. Protein product: CASRVDSSYNSPLHF. The V and J genes are TRBV7-2 and TRBJ1-6; a weak D match, TRBD1 (6 bases). Germline V gives CDR1 SGHTA, CDR2 FQGNSA. Trimming removed 6 bases from V and 0 bases from J, with 9 bases in between. This CDR3 region has 15 residues. The full variable domain, rest sourced from reference TRBV7-2 and TRBJ1-6, is GAGVSQSPSNKVTEKGKDVELRCDPISGHTALYWYRQSLGQGLEFLIYFQGNSAPDKSGLPSDRFSAERTGGSVSTLTIQRTQQEDSAVYLCASRVDSSYNSPLHFGNGTRLTVT.